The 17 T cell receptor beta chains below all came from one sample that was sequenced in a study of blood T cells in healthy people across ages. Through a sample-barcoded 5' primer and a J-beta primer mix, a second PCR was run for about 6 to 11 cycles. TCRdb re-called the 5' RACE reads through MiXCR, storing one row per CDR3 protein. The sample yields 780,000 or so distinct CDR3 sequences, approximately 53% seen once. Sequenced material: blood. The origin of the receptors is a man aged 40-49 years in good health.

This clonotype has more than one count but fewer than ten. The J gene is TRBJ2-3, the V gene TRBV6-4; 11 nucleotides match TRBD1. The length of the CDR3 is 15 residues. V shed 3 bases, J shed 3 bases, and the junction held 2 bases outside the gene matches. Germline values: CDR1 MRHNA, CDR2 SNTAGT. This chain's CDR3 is CASSDGTGGTDTQYF. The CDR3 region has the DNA TGTGCCAGCAGTGATGGGACAGGGGGTACAGATACGCAGTATTTT.

The CDR3 loop reads CASSLVAGFYEQYF. CDR3 DNA sequence: TGTGCCAGCAGCCTTGTGGCTGGATTCTACGAGCAGTACTTC. The chain links TRBV3-1 to TRBJ2-4; D unresolved. The J call may be in error: the DNA end matches TRBJ2-7 better. The CDR3 runs to 14 residues. Germline V gene sequence: CDR1 LGHDT, CDR2 YNNKEL (reference sequence).

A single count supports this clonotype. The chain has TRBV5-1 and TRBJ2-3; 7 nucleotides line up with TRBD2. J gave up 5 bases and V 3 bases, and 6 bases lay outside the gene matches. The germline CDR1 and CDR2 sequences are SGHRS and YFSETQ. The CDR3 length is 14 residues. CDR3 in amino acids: CASSSDGGGDTQYF. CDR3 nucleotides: TGCGCCAGCAGCTCCGACGGCGGGGGAGATACGCAGTATTTT.

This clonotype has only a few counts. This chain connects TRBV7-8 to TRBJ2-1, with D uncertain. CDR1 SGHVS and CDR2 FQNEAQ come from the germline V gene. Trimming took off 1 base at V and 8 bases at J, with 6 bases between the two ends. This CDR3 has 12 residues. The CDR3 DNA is TGTGCCAGCAGCTTAGTTTTCCATGAGCAGTTCTTC. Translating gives CASSLVFHEQFF.

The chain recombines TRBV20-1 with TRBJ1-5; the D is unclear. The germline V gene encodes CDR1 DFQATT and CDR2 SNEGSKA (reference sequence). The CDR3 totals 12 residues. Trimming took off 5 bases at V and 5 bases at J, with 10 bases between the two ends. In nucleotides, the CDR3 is TGCAGTGCTTCTCGGAGCGATCAGCCCCAGCATTTT. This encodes CSASRSDQPQHF.

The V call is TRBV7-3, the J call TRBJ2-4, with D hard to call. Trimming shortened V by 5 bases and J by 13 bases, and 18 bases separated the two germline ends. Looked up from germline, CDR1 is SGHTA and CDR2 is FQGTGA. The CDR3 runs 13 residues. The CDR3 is CASSPSPGREQYF. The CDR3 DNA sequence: TGTGCCAGCAGCCCAAGTCCCGGGCGAGAGCAGTACTTC. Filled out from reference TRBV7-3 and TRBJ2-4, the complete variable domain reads GAGVSQTPSNKVTEKGKYVELRCDPISGHTALYWYRQSLGQGPEFLIYFQGTGAADDSGLPNDRFFAVRPEGSVSTLKIQRTERGDSAVYLCASSPSPGREQYFGAGTRLSVL.

The CDR3 protein is CASSFGPVEQYF. The CDR3 coding sequence is TGTGCCAGCAGTTTTGGACCAGTCGAGCAGTACTTC. The genes are TRBV12-3 or TRBV12-4 and TRBJ2-5; D unresolved. TRBJ2-7 explains the end of the DNA better; the J call may be wrong. There are 12 residues in the CDR3.

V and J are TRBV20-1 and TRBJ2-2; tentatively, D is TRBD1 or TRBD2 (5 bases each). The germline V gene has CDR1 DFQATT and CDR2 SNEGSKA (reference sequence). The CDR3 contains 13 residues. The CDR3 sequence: CTIRDQNTGELFF. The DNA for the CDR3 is TGCACAATCCGGGACCAGAACACCGGGGAGCTGTTTTTT.

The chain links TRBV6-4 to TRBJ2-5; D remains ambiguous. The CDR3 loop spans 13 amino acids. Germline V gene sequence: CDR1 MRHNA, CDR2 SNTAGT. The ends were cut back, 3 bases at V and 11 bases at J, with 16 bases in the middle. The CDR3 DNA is TGTGCCAGCAGTGAGGCCTCCTACAATGAGCAGTACTTC. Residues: CASSEASYNEQYF.

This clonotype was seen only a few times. The CDR3 spells CASSLRRRVNSPLHF. The CDR3, as DNA: TGTGCCAGCAGCTTAAGGCGGAGGGTGAATTCACCCCTCCACTTT. The chain uses TRBV7-2 and TRBJ1-6; no firm D call. Germline V lookup: CDR1 SGHTA, CDR2 FQGNSA. CDR3 size: 15 residues. Trimming stripped 2 bases from V and 7 bases from J, with 12 bases between. The complete variable domain, with remaining parts taken from reference TRBV7-2 and TRBJ1-6, reads GAGVSQSPSNKVTEKGKDVELRCDPISGHTALYWYRQSLGQGLEFLIYFQGNSAPDKSGLPSDRFSAERTGGSVSTLTIQRTQQEDSAVYLCASSLRRRVNSPLHFGNGTRLTVT.

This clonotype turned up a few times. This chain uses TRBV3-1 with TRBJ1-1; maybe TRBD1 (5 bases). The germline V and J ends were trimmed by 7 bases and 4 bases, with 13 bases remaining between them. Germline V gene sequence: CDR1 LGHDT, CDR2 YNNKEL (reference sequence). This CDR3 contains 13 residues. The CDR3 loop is CASTTIRGTEAFF. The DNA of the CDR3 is TGTGCCAGCACCACTATTAGGGGCACTGAAGCTTTCTTT.

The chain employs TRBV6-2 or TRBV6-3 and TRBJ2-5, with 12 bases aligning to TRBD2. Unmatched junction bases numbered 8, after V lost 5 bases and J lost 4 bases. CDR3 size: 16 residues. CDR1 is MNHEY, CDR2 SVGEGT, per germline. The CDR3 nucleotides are TGTGCCAGCAGTAAACCTAGCGGGAGGGCCGGAGAGACCCAGTACTTC. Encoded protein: CASSKPSGRAGETQYF.

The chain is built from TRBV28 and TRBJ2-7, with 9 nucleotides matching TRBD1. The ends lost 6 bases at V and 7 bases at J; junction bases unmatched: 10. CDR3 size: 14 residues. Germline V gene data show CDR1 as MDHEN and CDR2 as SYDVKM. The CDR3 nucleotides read TGTGCCAGCAGCCGAGGACAGGGGCTGGGGGAGCAGTACTTC. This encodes CASSRGQGLGEQYF.

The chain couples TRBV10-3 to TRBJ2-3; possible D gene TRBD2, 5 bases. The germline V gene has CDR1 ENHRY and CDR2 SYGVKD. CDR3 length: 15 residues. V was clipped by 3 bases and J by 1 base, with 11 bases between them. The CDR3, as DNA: TGTGCCATCAGTGATAACAAGGAGGGCACAGATACGCAGTATTTT. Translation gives CAISDNKEGTDTQYF.

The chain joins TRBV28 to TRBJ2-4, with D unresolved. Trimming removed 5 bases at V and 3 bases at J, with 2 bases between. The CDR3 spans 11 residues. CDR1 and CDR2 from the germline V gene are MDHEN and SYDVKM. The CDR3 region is CASSRKNIQYF. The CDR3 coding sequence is TGTGCCAGCAGTCGCAAAAACATTCAGTACTTC.

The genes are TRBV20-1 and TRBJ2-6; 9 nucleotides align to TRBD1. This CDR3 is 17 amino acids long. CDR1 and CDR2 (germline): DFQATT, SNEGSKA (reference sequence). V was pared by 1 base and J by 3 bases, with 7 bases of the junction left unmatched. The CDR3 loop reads CSARATGGAYGANVLTF. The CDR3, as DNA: TGCAGTGCTAGAGCTACAGGGGGCGCGTATGGGGCCAACGTCCTGACTTTC.

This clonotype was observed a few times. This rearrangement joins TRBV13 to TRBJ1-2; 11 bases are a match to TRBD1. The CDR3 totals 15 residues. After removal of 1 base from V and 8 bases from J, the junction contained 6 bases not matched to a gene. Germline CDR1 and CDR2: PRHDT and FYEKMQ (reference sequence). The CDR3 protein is CASSLAGQGADGYTF. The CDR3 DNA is TGTGCCAGCAGCTTAGCCGGACAGGGGGCGGACGGCTACACCTTC.